The T cell receptor (beta chain) described here comes from a study of blood T cell repertoires in COVID-19. The V gene end was trimmed by 5 bases and the J gene end by 3 bases; junction bases not matched to a gene: 2. The CDR3 length is 14 residues. Per germline, CDR1 LNHDA and CDR2 SQIVND (reference sequence). The table came from immunoSEQ multiplex PCR; TCRdb's copy has only in-frame clones and leaves some out. This sample yields hundreds of thousands of clones, of which 80% to 90% are seen a single time; more than 1.4% belongs to the top ten. The genes are TRBV19 and TRBJ2-3; TRBD1 matches 10 bases. The sample taken for sequencing was peripheral blood. This receptor was obtained from a woman aged 25 to 45 with active or convalescent COVID-19. The CDR3 nucleotides are TGTGCCAGTAGTCCGGACAGGGGGACAGATACGCAGTATTTT. Translated, it gives CASSPDRGTDTQYF.